Listed here are 32 T cell receptor beta chains from one sample, sequenced in a study of tumor-infiltrating lymphocytes in oesophageal squamous cell carcinoma. TCRdb re-called the PCR reads with MiXCR, one entry per CDR3 protein. The table includes nearly 20,000 distinct CDR3 sequences, around 40% detected once. Source material: blood. Receptors were obtained from a male donor with esophageal squamous cell carcinoma.

Points on this clonotype: Since no conserved phenylalanine or tryptophan closes the CDR3, a read error is the likely cause. The DNA is omitted, as the CDR3 cannot be located on it reliably, and the CDR3 follows TCRdb's listing. The chain joins TRBV6-6 to TRBJ2-6; TRBD2 reflects the table's D call only, with no check against the DNA. The CDR3 region is 10 residues in length, termini included. The germline V gene has CDR1 MNHNY and CDR2 SVGAGI (reference sequence). CDR3 protein: CASSYSGTSS.

The chain uses TRBV7-6 and TRBJ2-5; D is unresolved. The better agreement between TRBJ2-1 and the DNA end casts doubt on the J call. The CDR3 length is 14 residues. CDR1 is SGHVS and CDR2 is FNYEAQ in the germline V gene. The CDR3 sequence: CASSPQNQVHEQFF. The CDR3 bases are TGTGCCAGCAGCCCACAGAACCAGGTGCATGAGCAGTTCTTC.

The rearrangement links TRBV6-1 to TRBJ2-1, with TRBD2 identical over 7 bases. There are 13 residues in the CDR3. Germline assignment: CDR1 MNHNS and CDR2 SASEGT. With V trimmed by 5 bases and J by 5 bases, 3 bases remained unmatched. The CDR3 sequence: CASSRTSDNEQFF. As DNA, the CDR3 is TGTGCCAGCAGTCGCACTAGCGACAATGAGCAGTTCTTC.

The sample holds a few counts of this clonotype. The rearrangement uses TRBV7-6 and TRBJ2-7; 7 bases agree with TRBD1. J was trimmed by 0 bases and V by 4 bases; bases with no gene match: 3. The CDR3 totals 14 residues. Germline V gene lookup returns CDR1 SGHVS and CDR2 FNYEAQ. The CDR3 loop is CASSSQGVSYEQYF. The CDR3 region has the DNA TGTGCCAGCAGCTCGCAGGGGGTCTCCTACGAGCAGTACTTC.

A word on this clonotype: It is unclear where the CDR3 begins or ends on the DNA, so no DNA is shown, and the CDR3 is as TCRdb lists it. The chain is built from TRBV24-1 and TRBJ2-6; the table assigns TRBD2, which was not confirmed against the DNA. CDR1 is KGHDR and CDR2 is SFDVKD in the germline V gene. From its first to its last residue, the CDR3 has 14 amino acids. The CDR3 loop reads CATRLALLRAVLRF.

With regard to this clonotype: One end of the junction varies from germline; a read error may be responsible. In DNA, the CDR3 is TGTGCCAGCAGCGTCCTACTAGCTAATGACCAGTTCTTC. It yields the protein CASSVLLANDQFF. This rearrangement joins TRBV7-8 to TRBJ2-3; tentatively, D is TRBD2 (6 bases). The J call may be wrong; the DNA end is better matched by TRBJ2-1. CDR3 length: 13 residues. Per germline, CDR1 SGHVS and CDR2 FQNEAQ.

At least ten counts were recorded for this clonotype. The chain combines TRBV6-6 with TRBJ2-1; D may be TRBD1 (6 bases). Germline lookup yields CDR1 MNHNY and CDR2 SVGAGI (reference sequence). Trimming cost V 2 bases and J 7 bases, with 15 bases left between them. The CDR3 is made up of 15 amino acids. This chain's CDR3 is CASSYQWGQGNEQFF. CDR3 DNA sequence: TGTGCCAGCAGTTACCAATGGGGCCAGGGGAATGAGCAGTTCTTC.

This clonotype was recorded at least ten times. V usage is TRBV5-1 and J usage is TRBJ2-7; a weak D match, TRBD1 (6 bases). The CDR3 contains 15 residues. Germline CDR1 reads SGHRS; CDR2 reads YFSETQ. V shed 3 bases and J shed 4 bases, with 17 bases lying between them. This chain's CDR3 is CASSSHRAGIYEQYF. The CDR3 DNA sequence: TGCGCCAGCAGCTCACACAGGGCTGGGATTTACGAGCAGTACTTC.

Points on this clonotype: Since no conserved phenylalanine or tryptophan closes the CDR3, a read error is the likely cause. It is unclear where the CDR3 begins or ends on the DNA, so no DNA is shown, and the CDR3 is as TCRdb lists it. The chain recombines TRBV6-2 or TRBV6-3 with TRBJ2-5; the DNA was not compared with TRBD1, the D call given in the table. CDR1 is MNHEY and CDR2 is SVGEGT in the germline V gene. Including both end residues, the CDR3 is 16 amino acids long. CDR3 region: CASKRDSYNSPLHFGN.

For the CDR3, the DNA is TGTGCCAGCAGCATCTATCGCGGGGAGCAGTTCTTC. It yields the protein CASSIYRGEQFF. J is TRBJ2-1 and V is TRBV7-6; possibly TRBD2 for D (5 bases). Germline loops: CDR1 SGHVS, CDR2 FNYEAQ. The V end was cut by 5 bases, the J end by 10 bases, with 12 bases between. The CDR3 spans 12 residues. Filled out from reference TRBV7-6 and TRBJ2-1, the complete variable domain reads GAGVSQSPRYKVTKRGQDVALRCDPISGHVSLYWYRQALGQGPEFLTYFNYEAQQDKSGLPNDRFSAERPEGSISTLTIQRTEQRDSAMYRCASSIYRGEQFFGPGTRLTVL.

This clonotype occurred once. This chain connects TRBV7-2 to TRBJ2-5; 7 bases match TRBD1. The end of the DNA aligns better with TRBJ2-7, so the J call may be wrong. The CDR3 runs to 15 residues. In germline, CDR1 is SGHTA, CDR2 FQGNSA. The CDR3 loop reads CASSLRQGPSYEQYF. CDR3 coding DNA: TGTGCCAGCAGCTTGAGACAGGGTCCCTCCTACGAGCAGTACTTC.

This rearrangement joins TRBV12-3 or TRBV12-4 to TRBJ2-5; D uncertain. The J call may be incorrect, as the DNA end agrees better with TRBJ2-3. This CDR3 region has 18 residues. The DNA of the CDR3 is TGTGCCAGCAGTTTAGCGCAGGCATCGATACCTAGCACAGATACGCAGTATTTT. Its translation: CASSLAQASIPSTDTQYF.

This clonotype was observed at least ten times. The chain carries TRBV27 and TRBJ2-3; 9 bases map to TRBD2. CDR1 and CDR2 from the germline V gene are MNHEY and SMNVEV (reference sequence). With V trimmed by 6 bases and J by 2 bases, 3 bases remained unmatched. This CDR3 region has 14 residues. CDR3 DNA: TGTGCCAGCAGCCCTAGCGGGGCCACAGATACGCAGTATTTT. Its protein product is CASSPSGATDTQYF.

The CDR3 region is CASSGSSGGATDTQYF. In DNA, the CDR3 is TGTGCCAGCAGCGGTTCTAGCGGGGGGGCCACAGATACGCAGTATTTT. The J gene is TRBJ2-3, the V gene TRBV9, with 12 bases that match TRBD2. The length of the CDR3 is 16 residues. Trimming cost V 3 bases and J 2 bases; bases outside gene matches: 4. Germline loops: CDR1 SGDLS, CDR2 YYNGEE. The variable domain in full, completed from reference TRBV9 and TRBJ2-3, reads DSGVTQTPKHLITATGQRVTLRCSPRSGDLSVYWYQQSLDQGLQFLIQYYNGEERAKGNILERFSAQQFPDLHSELNLSSLELGDSALYFCASSGSSGGATDTQYFGPGTRLTVL.

The chain has TRBV6-6 and TRBJ2-5; D may be TRBD1 (5 bases). Germline V CDR1 and CDR2: MNHNY, SVGAGI (reference sequence). Trimming pared 5 bases from V and 5 bases from J, leaving 12 bases between. The CDR3 extends over 13 amino acids. In nucleotides, the CDR3 is TGTGCCAGCAGTAAACTCAAGGGGGAGACCCAGTACTTC. This gives the protein CASSKLKGETQYF.

A few counts support this clonotype. This sequence joins TRBV7-2 and TRBJ2-4; TRBD1 might be the D (6 bases). The J call may be in error: the DNA end matches TRBJ2-7 better. The CDR3 runs to 13 residues. CDR1 and CDR2 from the germline V gene are SGHTA and FQGNSA. CDR3 region: CASSSDSSYEQYF. CDR3 in DNA: TGTGCCAGCAGCTCGGACAGTTCCTACGAGCAGTACTTC.

Written as DNA, the CDR3 is TGTGCCAGCAGGGTATCGGAACAGGGGATCGCCTACGAGCAGTACTTC. Encoded protein: CASRVSEQGIAYEQYF. This chain joins TRBV28 and TRBJ2-5; 7 bases are a match to TRBD1. The J call is doubtful: the DNA matches TRBJ2-7 better. CDR3 size: 16 residues. Germline lookup yields CDR1 MDHEN and CDR2 SYDVKM.

The gene calls are TRBV7-8 and TRBJ1-2; D is perhaps TRBD1 (5 bases). CDR3 length equals 14 residues. Trimming took 4 bases from V and 3 from J, leaving 12 bases between them. Germline loops: CDR1 SGHVS, CDR2 FQNEAQ. Here the CDR3 DNA reads TGTGCCAGCAGCTCGGGACGGGCGGACTATGGCTACACCTTC. Translation: CASSSGRADYGYTF.

This clonotype was seen a few times. The gene calls are TRBV6-1 and TRBJ2-1, with 9 bases matching TRBD1. The DNA matches TRBJ2-7 better at its end, which makes the J call doubtful. Germline V gives CDR1 MNHNS, CDR2 SASEGT. This CDR3 has 15 amino acids. CDR3 sequence: CASTLGQGAAYEQYF. The DNA of the CDR3 is TGTGCCAGCACCCTGGGACAGGGAGCGGCTTACGAGCAGTACTTC.

The rearrangement links TRBV27 to TRBJ2-3; 8 positions match TRBD1. The CDR3 loop spans 15 amino acids. V gave up 5 bases and J gave up 7 bases; unmatched junction bases: 11. Germline V lookup: CDR1 MNHEY, CDR2 SMNVEV (reference sequence). The chain's CDR3 is CASSPPGTGSHTQYF. CDR3 coding DNA: TGTGCCAGCAGTCCGCCCGGGACAGGTTCACATACGCAGTATTTT.

Comment on this clonotype: The missing conserved phenylalanine or tryptophan at the end of this CDR3 makes a read error likely. No DNA is shown, since the ends of the CDR3 on it are uncertain; the CDR3 is the one TCRdb lists. The chain links TRBV7-9 to TRBJ1-1; TRBD1, the table's D call, lacks a check against the DNA. Germline CDR1 SEHNR, CDR2 FQNEAQ (reference sequence). The CDR3 spans 18 residues, counting both ends. CDR3 residues: CASSSQTGGGMGEQFFGP.

The chain uses TRBV10-3 and TRBJ2-3, with D perhaps being TRBD1 or TRBD2 (5 bases each). CDR1 is ENHRY and CDR2 is SYGVKD in the germline V gene. The germline V and J ends were trimmed by 0 bases and 2 bases, with 15 bases remaining between them. The CDR3 has 17 amino acids. This CDR3 reads CAISESISVGDTDTQYF. The CDR3 DNA reads as TGTGCCATCAGTGAGTCGATCAGCGTGGGGGACACAGATACGCAGTATTTT.

This rearrangement joins TRBV6-4 to TRBJ2-1, with 7 bases matching TRBD1. This CDR3 has 14 amino acids. Germline V gene sequence: CDR1 MRHNA, CDR2 SNTAGT. The V segment lost 5 bases and the J segment 5 bases; nucleotides outside the gene matches: 6. The CDR3 region is CASSIWTGHNEQFF. CDR3 DNA sequence: TGTGCCAGCAGTATTTGGACAGGACACAATGAGCAGTTCTTC.

The rearrangement joins TRBV27 to TRBJ2-5; D is undetermined. The end of the DNA is better explained by TRBJ2-1, so the J call may be wrong. There are 15 residues in the CDR3. Germline V lookup: CDR1 MNHEY, CDR2 SMNVEV (reference sequence). CDR3 amino acids: CASSLGPRPKYEQFF. In DNA form, the CDR3 reads TGTGCCAGCAGTTTAGGGCCGCGGCCAAAATACGAGCAGTTCTTC.

CDR3 sequence (DNA): TGTGCCAGCAGCTTGGGGACAGAGCTCTCCTACGAGCAGTTCTTC. Amino acid sequence: CASSLGTELSYEQFF. The V call is TRBV7-4, the J call TRBJ2-1, with 7 bases that match TRBD1. V trimming: 3 bases; J trimming: 10 bases; junction bases outside the gene matches: 12. This CDR3 comprises 15 residues. Looked up from germline, CDR1 is SGHVT and CDR2 is SQSDAQ.

V gene TRBV7-8 combines with J gene TRBJ2-6; possibly TRBD1 for D (5 bases). Looked up from germline, CDR1 is SGHVS and CDR2 is FQNEAQ. Deletions cut 3 bases from V and 1 base from J, with 19 bases between. There are 19 residues in the CDR3. The CDR3 protein is CASSLGRQVALSGANVLTF. CDR3 DNA: TGTGCCAGCAGCTTGGGGCGCCAGGTCGCTTTGTCTGGGGCCAACGTCCTGACTTTC.

The chain uses TRBV18 and TRBJ2-4, with 14 bases lining up with TRBD2. The end of the DNA aligns better with TRBJ2-7, so the J call may be wrong. The CDR3 consists of 14 residues. The germline V gene encodes CDR1 KGHSH and CDR2 LQKENI. This CDR3 reads CASSPGLAGDEQYF. The CDR3 DNA reads TGTGCCAGCTCACCGGGACTAGCGGGAGACGAGCAGTACTTC.

The rearrangement joins TRBV12-3 or TRBV12-4 to TRBJ2-6; 9 positions match TRBD2. The DNA end favors TRBJ2-1, so the J call may be wrong. This CDR3 is built from 17 residues. The CDR3 is CASRPRNIAGASDEQFF. The CDR3 DNA reads as TGTGCCAGCAGACCCAGAAACATAGCGGGGGCCTCGGATGAGCAGTTCTTC.

The chain couples TRBV28 to TRBJ2-1; D is tentatively TRBD1 or TRBD2 (6 bases each). Germline V gene data show CDR1 as MDHEN and CDR2 as SYDVKM. V lost 6 bases and J 6 bases, leaving 15 bases between the germline ends. This CDR3 has 14 residues. The CDR3 DNA is TGTGCCAGCAGCCTCGGGGGCGGGCCCAATGAGCAGTTCTTC. It codes for CASSLGGGPNEQFF.

A note on this clonotype: This may come from a read error, since a much larger clone is one base off. This chain links TRBV12-3 or TRBV12-4 with TRBJ2-5, with 7 positions matching TRBD1. Gene TRBJ2-1 matches the end of the DNA better, so the J call may be wrong. The CDR3 consists of 13 residues. This CDR3 reads CASGLTGTYEQFF. The CDR3 DNA follows: TGTGCCAGCGGACTGACAGGGACATACGAGCAGTTCTTC.

With regard to this clonotype: An end of the junction does not agree with germline; a read error may underlie this. This chain links TRBV11-2 with TRBJ1-6; 7 bases map to TRBD1. Germline CDR1 and CDR2: SGHAT and FQNNGV. The CDR3 runs 18 residues. The CDR3 region is CASSSRQKTGLSPSEQYF. The CDR3 nucleotides read TGTGCCAGCAGCTCAAGACAGAAGACAGGGCTTAGTCCCTCCGAGCAGTACTTT. Looking up the rest from reference TRBV11-2 and TRBJ1-6 gives the full variable domain: EAGVAQSPRYKIIEKRQSVAFWCNPISGHATLYWYQQILGQGPKLLIQFQNNGVVDDSQLPKDRFSAERLKGVDSTLKIQPAKLEDSAVYLCASSSRQKTGLSPSEQYFGNGTRLTVT.

The J gene is TRBJ2-1, the V gene TRBV7-2; tentatively, D is TRBD2 (6 bases). Near its end, the DNA agrees better with TRBJ2-5, so the J call may be wrong. Per the germline V gene, CDR1 is SGHTA and CDR2 is FQGNSA. The CDR3 sequence is 14 residues long. The CDR3 DNA reads as TGTGCCAGCACAAAGCCGCGGGGACAAGAGACCCAGTACTTC. This codes for CASTKPRGQETQYF.